This T cell receptor beta chain derives from a study of immune evolution from preneoplasia to lung adenocarcinoma. Study-wide results and caveats: Clonality was highest in normal lung, lower in later-stage lesions apparently.

V lost 6 bases, J lost 4 bases, and 13 bases stayed unmatched. CDR1 and CDR2 (germline): MNHNY, SVGAGI (reference sequence). This CDR3 region has 16 residues. Between the mid-2010s and the late 2010s, patients underwent resection in Japan or China. Each case's diagnosis was confirmed by two pathologists on H&E. The method was immunoSEQ multiplex PCR; TCRdb's version includes in-frame clones alone and lacks a portion of them. Of some 5,000 clones listed, about 78% are singletons. As concerns this clone: Its antigen is not known.

The source is a person between 50 and 70 years old with lung adenocarcinoma. V and J are TRBV6-6 and TRBJ1-1; the match to TRBD1 covers 8 bases. Sequencing was done on a sample of FFPE normal lung tissue adjacent to the tumor. The DNA of the CDR3 is TGTGCCAGCAGCCCGGGGCAGACAGGGGCCCGCACTGAAGCTTTCTTT. This encodes CASSPGQTGARTEAFF.